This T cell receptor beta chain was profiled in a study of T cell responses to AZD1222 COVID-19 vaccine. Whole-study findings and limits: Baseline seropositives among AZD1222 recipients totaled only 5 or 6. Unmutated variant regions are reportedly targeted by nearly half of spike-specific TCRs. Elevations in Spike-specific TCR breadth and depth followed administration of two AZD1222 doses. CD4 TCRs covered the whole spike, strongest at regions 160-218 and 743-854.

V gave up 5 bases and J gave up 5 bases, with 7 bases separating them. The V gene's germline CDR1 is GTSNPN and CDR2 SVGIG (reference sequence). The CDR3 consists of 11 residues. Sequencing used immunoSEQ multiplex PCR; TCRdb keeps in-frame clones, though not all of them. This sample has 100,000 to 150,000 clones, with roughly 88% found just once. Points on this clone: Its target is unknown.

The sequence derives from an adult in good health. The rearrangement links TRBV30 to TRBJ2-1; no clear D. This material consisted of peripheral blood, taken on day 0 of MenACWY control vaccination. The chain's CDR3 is CAWRPNNEQFF. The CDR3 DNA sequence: TGTGCCTGGCGTCCCAACAATGAGCAGTTCTTC.